Each of the 22 T cell receptor beta chains below was sequenced from the same sample in a study of cytomegalovirus exposure and HLA in healthy donors. Primers for the PCR totalled 60 Vbeta and 13 Jbeta. This table comes from immunoSEQ multiplex PCR, and its TCRdb copy is limited to in-frame clones, with some not included. Of 150,000 to 200,000 clones in the sample, 82% were seen once. The sample was PBMCs. The source of these receptors is a boy between 2 and 10 years old in good health and CMV-seronegative.

In its sample, this clone was seen once. V and J are TRBV5-4 and TRBJ2-5; 10 nucleotides agree with TRBD1. The CDR3 sequence is 15 residues long. Trimming took 2 bases from V and 4 from J; bases not matched to a gene: 5. The germline V gene has CDR1 SGHNT and CDR2 YYREEE (reference sequence). CDR3 loop: CASSFPGQGRETQYF. Written as DNA, the CDR3 is TGTGCCAGCAGCTTTCCGGGACAGGGGAGAGAGACCCAGTACTTC. The whole variable domain, filled in from reference TRBV5-4 and TRBJ2-5, reads ETGVTQSPTHLIKTRGQQVTLRCSSQSGHNTVSWYQQALGQGPQFIFQYYREEENGRGNFPPRFSGLQFPNYSSELNVNALELDDSALYLCASSFPGQGRETQYFGPGTRLLVL.

A few counts support this clone. The chain joins TRBV7-2 to TRBJ2-7; 11 positions match TRBD1. Germline loops: CDR1 SGHTA, CDR2 FQGNSA. J gave up 8 bases and V 7 bases, and 7 bases lay outside the gene matches. The CDR3 sequence is 13 residues long. The CDR3 spells CASTLGQGGQQYF. CDR3 DNA: TGTGCCAGCACCCTGGGACAGGGGGGCCAGCAGTACTTC.

V gene TRBV13 combines with J gene TRBJ2-5; TRBD1 matches 7 bases. Per the germline V gene, CDR1 is PRHDT and CDR2 is FYEKMQ (reference sequence). CDR3 length equals 15 residues. V shed 5 bases and J 3 bases; nucleotides not matched to a gene: 9. The CDR3: CASSPRTGTKETQYF. CDR3 nucleotide sequence: TGTGCCAGCAGCCCTCGGACAGGCACTAAAGAGACCCAGTACTTC.

This chain links TRBV15 with TRBJ2-5; 10 bases map to TRBD2. V lost 0 bases, J lost 5 bases, and 9 bases stayed unmatched. Germline lookup yields CDR1 LNHNV and CDR2 YYDKDF (reference sequence). The CDR3 extends over 17 amino acids. CDR3 amino acids: CATSRDLASGGGETQYF. CDR3 nucleotides: TGTGCCACCAGCAGAGATCTGGCTAGCGGGGGAGGGGAGACCCAGTACTTC.

V is TRBV10-3 and J is TRBJ1-2, with a possible D match to TRBD1 (5 bases). From germline, CDR1 is ENHRY and CDR2 SYGVKD. The CDR3 sequence is 12 residues long. V gave up 8 bases and J gave up 7 bases, with 14 bases separating them. This CDR3 is CAISGQGGGYTF. The CDR3 DNA reads TGTGCCATCTCGGGTCAGGGTGGTGGCTACACCTTC.

This chain connects TRBV30 to TRBJ2-7; 7 bases match TRBD2. The V gene's germline CDR1 is GTSNPN and CDR2 SVGIG (reference sequence). This CDR3 region has 13 residues. V was pared by 2 bases and J by 2 bases, with 3 bases of the junction left unmatched. CDR3: CAWSTGTTYEQYF. The DNA of the CDR3 is TGTGCCTGGAGTACTGGGACTACCTACGAGCAGTACTTC.

This sequence joins TRBV7-2 and TRBJ2-3; possibly TRBD2 for D (6 bases). Germline V gene sequence: CDR1 SGHTA, CDR2 FQGNSA. V lost 5 bases and J 5 bases, leaving 17 bases between the germline ends. CDR3 length equals 15 residues. CDR3 coding DNA: TGTGCCAGCAGCCCAGGTCAGGGAGGCATAGATACGCAGTATTTT. This sequence encodes CASSPGQGGIDTQYF.

This sequence joins TRBV7-9 and TRBJ2-2; TRBD1 aligns across 8 bases. CDR3 length: 15 residues. The V gene's germline CDR1 is SEHNR and CDR2 FQNEAQ (reference sequence). Trimming at V came to 5 bases and at J to 4 bases, leaving 6 bases not matched to a gene. The CDR3 protein is CASSPDRGGTGELFF. CDR3 sequence (DNA): TGTGCCAGCAGCCCCGACAGGGGAGGCACCGGGGAGCTGTTTTTT.

This clone was seen only a few times. The chain has TRBV5-8 and TRBJ2-3; TRBD1 might be the D (7 bases). This CDR3 region has 14 residues. CDR1 is SGHTS and CDR2 is YDEGEE in the germline V gene. V lost 2 bases and J lost 5, with 12 bases in between. The CDR3 DNA follows: TGTGCCAGCAGCTTACAGGGGCGGGGAGATACGCAGTATTTT. It encodes CASSLQGRGDTQYF.

V is TRBV4-2 and J is TRBJ1-1, with 9 bases aligning to TRBD1. Unmatched junction bases numbered 6, after V lost 3 bases and J lost 4 bases. The CDR3 consists of 15 residues. The germline V gene has CDR1 LGHNA and CDR2 YNFKEQ. The CDR3 loop reads CASSHPDRGSTEAFF. In nucleotides, the CDR3 is TGTGCCAGCAGCCATCCTGACAGGGGGTCCACTGAAGCTTTCTTT.

The chain combines TRBV7-9 with TRBJ2-1; 8 bases fit TRBD1. From germline, CDR1 is SEHNR and CDR2 FQNEAQ (reference sequence). The CDR3 extends over 16 amino acids. V lost 4 bases, J lost 4 bases, and 9 bases stayed unmatched. DNA for the CDR3: TGTGCCAGCAGCTCAAGGTCCGGGACAGGATACAATGAGCAGTTCTTC. This gives the protein CASSSRSGTGYNEQFF.

The chain joins TRBV5-6 to TRBJ1-6; D uncertain. With 5 bases removed from V and 0 bases from J, the gap between germline ends came to 12 bases. The CDR3 is made up of 16 amino acids. CDR1 is SGHDT and CDR2 is YYEEEE in the germline V gene. The CDR3 reads CASRSDPSSYNSPLHF. The CDR3 DNA is TGTGCCAGCAGAAGCGACCCGAGCTCCTATAATTCACCCCTCCACTTT.

This chain joins TRBV4-1 and TRBJ2-3, with D hard to call. V was trimmed by 2 bases and J by 4 bases, leaving 10 bases between them. CDR1 is MGHRA, CDR2 YSYEKL, per germline. The CDR3 is 14 amino acids. CDR3 coding DNA: TGCGCCAGCAGCCAACCTACACGGGCAGATACGCAGTATTTT. Residues: CASSQPTRADTQYF.

The chain employs TRBV5-1 and TRBJ2-2, with D tentatively TRBD1 (5 bases). Trimming cost V 4 bases and J 3 bases, with 13 bases left between them. The length of the CDR3 is 15 residues. Germline-derived CDR1 and CDR2 are SGHRS and YFSETQ. This CDR3 reads CASSRRDSDTGELFF. CDR3 sequence (DNA): TGCGCCAGCAGCCGCCGAGACAGCGACACCGGGGAGCTGTTTTTT. Looking up the rest from reference TRBV5-1 and TRBJ2-2 gives the full variable domain: KAGVTQTPRYLIKTRGQQVTLSCSPISGHRSVSWYQQTPGQGLQFLFEYFSETQRNKGNFPGRFSGRQFSNSRSEMNVSTLELGDSALYLCASSRRDSDTGELFFGEGSRLTVL.

The V call is TRBV4-3, the J call TRBJ2-5; D remains ambiguous. The CDR3 loop spans 15 amino acids. Trimming took off 0 bases at V and 7 bases at J, with 15 bases between the two ends. Germline V lookup: CDR1 LGHNA, CDR2 YSLEER. The chain's CDR3 is CASSQETGLWATQYF. The CDR3 region has the DNA TGCGCCAGCAGCCAAGAGACCGGCCTCTGGGCGACCCAGTACTTC.

This clone was observed a handful of times. The chain is built from TRBV4-1 and TRBJ1-1; D is ambiguous. The germline V gene encodes CDR1 MGHRA and CDR2 YSYEKL. V gave up 0 bases and J gave up 8 bases, with 13 bases separating them. This CDR3 is 14 amino acids long. The CDR3 sequence is CASSQEGGYREAFF. The CDR3 nucleotides are TGCGCCAGCAGCCAAGAAGGAGGGTACCGGGAAGCTTTCTTT.

This clone was seen a few times. This chain uses TRBV2 with TRBJ1-3; 7 bases agree with TRBD1. V gave up 10 bases and J gave up 4 bases; unmatched junction bases: 10. CDR1 SNHLY and CDR2 FYNNEI come from the germline V gene. This CDR3 contains 14 residues. The CDR3 reads CATLQTGEGNTIYF. CDR3 bases: TGTGCCACCCTTCAAACAGGGGAAGGAAACACCATATATTTT.

In this sample, this clone turned up a few times. V and J are TRBV7-2 and TRBJ1-2; 8 bases line up with TRBD1. The V and J ends lost 3 bases and 7 bases, in that order; junction bases with no gene match: 7. Germline values: CDR1 SGHTA, CDR2 FQGNSA. This CDR3 contains 14 residues. CDR3 nucleotide sequence: TGTGCCAGCAGCTTTCCGGACAGGGTAGCTGGCTACACCTTC. Protein: CASSFPDRVAGYTF.

The rearrangement uses TRBV6-6 and TRBJ2-3; 9 bases are a match to TRBD2. CDR3 length: 16 amino acids. The germline gives CDR1 MNHNY, CDR2 SVGAGI (reference sequence). J was trimmed by 4 bases and V by 4 bases; bases with no gene match: 9. The DNA of the CDR3 is TGTGCCAGCAGTTTTACAGCTAGCGGGGCCCCAGATACGCAGTATTTT. It yields the protein CASSFTASGAPDTQYF.

The chain couples TRBV7-9 to TRBJ2-7; perhaps TRBD2 as D (7 bases). V shed 0 bases and J shed 5 bases, with 8 bases lying between them. Germline CDR1 is SEHNR and CDR2 is FQNEAQ (reference sequence). The CDR3 totals 13 residues. Written as DNA, the CDR3 is TGTGCCAGCAGCTTAGCGGGGGGGCACGAGCAGTACTTC. This encodes CASSLAGGHEQYF.

The CDR3 DNA is TGTGCCAGCAGCTTAATCTCCTTAGCGGGGGGGCCGCACAATGAGCAGTTCTTC. This codes for CASSLISLAGGPHNEQFF. This chain joins TRBV7-3 and TRBJ2-1; 11 bases map to TRBD2. The CDR3 loop spans 18 amino acids. J was trimmed by 5 bases and V by 1 base; bases with no gene match: 10. Germline V lookup: CDR1 SGHTA, CDR2 FQGTGA.

The chain recombines TRBV19 with TRBJ1-5; TRBD1 is a possible D gene (6 bases). This CDR3 has 13 amino acids. V gave up 7 bases and J gave up 3 bases, with 10 bases separating them. In germline, CDR1 is LNHDA, CDR2 SQIVND (reference sequence). This CDR3 reads CASTDRYNQPQHF. CDR3 DNA sequence: TGTGCCAGTACGGACAGATACAATCAGCCCCAGCATTTT.